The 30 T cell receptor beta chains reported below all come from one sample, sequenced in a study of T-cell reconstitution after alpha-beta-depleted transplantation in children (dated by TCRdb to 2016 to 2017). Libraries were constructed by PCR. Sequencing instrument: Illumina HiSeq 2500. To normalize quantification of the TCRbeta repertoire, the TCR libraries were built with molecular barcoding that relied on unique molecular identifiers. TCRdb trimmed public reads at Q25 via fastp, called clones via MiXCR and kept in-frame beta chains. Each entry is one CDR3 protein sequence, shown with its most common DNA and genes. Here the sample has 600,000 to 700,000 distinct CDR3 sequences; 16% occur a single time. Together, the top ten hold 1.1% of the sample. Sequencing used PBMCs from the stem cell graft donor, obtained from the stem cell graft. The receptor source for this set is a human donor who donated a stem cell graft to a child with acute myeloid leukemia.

The CDR3 reads CASSTSRLHTEAFF. The CDR3 coding sequence is TGCGCCAGCAGCACGAGTCGCCTCCACACTGAAGCTTTCTTT. The chain is built from TRBV4-3 and TRBJ1-1; no clear D. This CDR3 contains 14 residues. Trimming cost V 5 bases and J 3 bases, with 13 bases left between them. Germline CDR1 and CDR2: LGHNA and YSLEER.

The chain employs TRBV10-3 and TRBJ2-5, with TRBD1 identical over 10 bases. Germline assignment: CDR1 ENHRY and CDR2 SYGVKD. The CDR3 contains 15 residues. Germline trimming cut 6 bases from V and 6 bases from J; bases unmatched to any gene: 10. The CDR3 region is CAIRDGQGGSKTQYF. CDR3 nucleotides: TGTGCCATCAGGGATGGACAGGGGGGATCAAAGACCCAGTACTTC.

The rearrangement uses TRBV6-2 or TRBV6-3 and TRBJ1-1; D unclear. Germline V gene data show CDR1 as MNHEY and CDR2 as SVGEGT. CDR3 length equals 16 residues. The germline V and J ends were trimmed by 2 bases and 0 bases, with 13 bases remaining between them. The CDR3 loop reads CASSYTRRTMNTEAFF. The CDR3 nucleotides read TGTGCCAGCAGTTACACCCGACGTACCATGAACACTGAAGCTTTCTTT.

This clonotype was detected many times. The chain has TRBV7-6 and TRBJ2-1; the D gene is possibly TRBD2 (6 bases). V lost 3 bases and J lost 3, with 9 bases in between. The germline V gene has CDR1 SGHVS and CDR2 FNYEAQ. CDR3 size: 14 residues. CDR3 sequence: CASSLRGLYNEQFF. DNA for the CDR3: TGTGCCAGCAGCTTGCGGGGCCTCTACAATGAGCAGTTCTTC.

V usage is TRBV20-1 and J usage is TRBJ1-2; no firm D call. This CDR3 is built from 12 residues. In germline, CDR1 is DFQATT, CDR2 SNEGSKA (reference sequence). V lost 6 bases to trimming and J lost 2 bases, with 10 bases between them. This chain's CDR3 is CSAGPWNYGYTF. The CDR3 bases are TGCAGTGCAGGGCCTTGGAACTATGGCTACACCTTC.

The CDR3 DNA follows: TGCGCCAGCAGCCGGAGTGGAGTAAACACTGAAGCTTTCTTT. Translation gives CASSRSGVNTEAFF. The chain joins TRBV5-1 to TRBJ1-1; D is undetermined. Trimming pared 4 bases from V and 2 bases from J, leaving 12 bases between. CDR3 length: 14 residues. CDR1 is SGHRS and CDR2 is YFSETQ in the germline V gene. The entire variable domain, with the rest obtained from reference TRBV5-1 and TRBJ1-1, is as follows: KAGVTQTPRYLIKTRGQQVTLSCSPISGHRSVSWYQQTPGQGLQFLFEYFSETQRNKGNFPGRFSGRQFSNSRSEMNVSTLELGDSALYLCASSRSGVNTEAFFGQGTRLTVV.

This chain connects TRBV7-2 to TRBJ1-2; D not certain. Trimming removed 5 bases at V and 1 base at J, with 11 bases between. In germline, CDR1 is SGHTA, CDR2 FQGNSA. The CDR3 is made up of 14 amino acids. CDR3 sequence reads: CASSVRARNYGYTF. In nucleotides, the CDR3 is TGTGCCAGCAGCGTAAGAGCCCGTAACTATGGCTACACCTTC.

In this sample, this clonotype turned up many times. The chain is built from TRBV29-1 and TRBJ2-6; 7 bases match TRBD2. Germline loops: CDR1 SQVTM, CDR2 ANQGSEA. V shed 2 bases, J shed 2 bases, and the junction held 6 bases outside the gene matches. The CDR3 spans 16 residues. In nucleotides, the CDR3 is TGCAGCGTTGAAAGTAGGGAGGGTACTGGGGCCAACGTCCTGACTTTC. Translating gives CSVESREGTGANVLTF. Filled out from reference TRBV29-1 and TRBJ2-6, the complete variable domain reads SAVISQKPSRDICQRGTSLTIQCQVDSQVTMMFWYRQQPGQSLTLIATANQGSEATYESGFVIDKFPISRPNLTFSTLTVSNMSPEDSSIYLCSVESREGTGANVLTFGAGSRLTVL.

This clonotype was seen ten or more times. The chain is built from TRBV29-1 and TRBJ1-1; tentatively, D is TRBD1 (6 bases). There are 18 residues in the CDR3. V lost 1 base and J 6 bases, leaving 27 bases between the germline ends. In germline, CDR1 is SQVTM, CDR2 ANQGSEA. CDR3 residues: CSVEGKAGTRPGVAEAFF. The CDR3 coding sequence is TGCAGCGTTGAAGGGAAGGCAGGGACGAGACCAGGGGTCGCTGAAGCTTTCTTT.

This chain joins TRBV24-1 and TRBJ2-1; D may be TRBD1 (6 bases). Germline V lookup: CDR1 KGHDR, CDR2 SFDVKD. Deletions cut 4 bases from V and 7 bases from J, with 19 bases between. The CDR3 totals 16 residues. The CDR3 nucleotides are TGTGCCACCAGTGACCCCAGACAGGTCCCTGGGAATGAGCAGTTCTTC. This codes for CATSDPRQVPGNEQFF.

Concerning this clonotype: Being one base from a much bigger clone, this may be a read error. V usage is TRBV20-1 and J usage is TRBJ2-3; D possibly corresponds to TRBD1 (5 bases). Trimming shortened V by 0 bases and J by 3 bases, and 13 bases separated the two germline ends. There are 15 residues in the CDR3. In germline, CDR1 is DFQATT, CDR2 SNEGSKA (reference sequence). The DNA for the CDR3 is TGCAGTGCTAGAGATCCGACAGCTAGAACAGATACGCAGTATTTT. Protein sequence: CSARDPTARTDTQYF.

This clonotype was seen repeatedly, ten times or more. The chain's CDR3 is CSAPPGVQGGPLHF. In DNA, the CDR3 is TGCAGTGCTCCACCCGGAGTACAGGGTGGTCCCCTCCACTTT. The V gene is TRBV20-1, the J gene TRBJ1-6; the D gene is possibly TRBD1 (6 bases). This CDR3 is 14 amino acids long. Trimming pared 5 bases from V and 13 bases from J, leaving 21 bases between. CDR1 and CDR2 (germline): DFQATT, SNEGSKA (reference sequence).

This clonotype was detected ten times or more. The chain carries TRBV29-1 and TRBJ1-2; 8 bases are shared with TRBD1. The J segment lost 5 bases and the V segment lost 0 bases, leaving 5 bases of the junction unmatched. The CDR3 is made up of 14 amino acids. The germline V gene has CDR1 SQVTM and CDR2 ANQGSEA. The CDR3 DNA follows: TGCAGCGTTGAAGATGACAGGGGTGGTTATGGCTACACCTTC. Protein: CSVEDDRGGYGYTF.

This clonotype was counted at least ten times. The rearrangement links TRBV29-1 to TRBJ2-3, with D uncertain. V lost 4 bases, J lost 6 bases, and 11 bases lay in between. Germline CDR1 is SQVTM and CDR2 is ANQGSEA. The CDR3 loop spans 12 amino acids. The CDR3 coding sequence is TGCAGCGTTGTGGTGAGGTTGGATACGCAGTATTTT. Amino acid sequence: CSVVVRLDTQYF.

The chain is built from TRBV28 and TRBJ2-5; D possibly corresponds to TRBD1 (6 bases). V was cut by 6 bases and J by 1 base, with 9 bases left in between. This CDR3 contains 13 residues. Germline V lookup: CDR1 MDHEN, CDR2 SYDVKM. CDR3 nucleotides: TGTGCCAGCAGACACAGGGCCCAAGAGACCCAGTACTTC. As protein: CASRHRAQETQYF.

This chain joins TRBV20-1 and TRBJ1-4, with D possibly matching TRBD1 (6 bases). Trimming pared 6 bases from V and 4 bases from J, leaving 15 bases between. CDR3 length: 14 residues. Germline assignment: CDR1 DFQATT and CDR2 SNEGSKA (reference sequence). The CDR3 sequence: CSAKQGALNEKLFF. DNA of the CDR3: TGCAGTGCGAAACAGGGAGCCCTTAATGAAAAACTGTTTTTT.

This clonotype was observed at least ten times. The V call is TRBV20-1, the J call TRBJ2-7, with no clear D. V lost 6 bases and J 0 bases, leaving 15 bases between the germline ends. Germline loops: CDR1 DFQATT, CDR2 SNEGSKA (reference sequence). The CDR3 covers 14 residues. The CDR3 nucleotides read TGCAGTGCAGAACCACCCCTTCTCTCCTACGAGCAGTACTTC. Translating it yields CSAEPPLLSYEQYF.

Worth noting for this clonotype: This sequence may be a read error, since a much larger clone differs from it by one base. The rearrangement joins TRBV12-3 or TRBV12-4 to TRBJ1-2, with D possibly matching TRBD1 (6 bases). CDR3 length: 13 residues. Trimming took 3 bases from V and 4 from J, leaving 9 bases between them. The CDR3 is CASSFIQGYGYTF. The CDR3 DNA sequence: TGTGCCAGCAGTTTCATACAGGGCTATGGCTACACCTTC.

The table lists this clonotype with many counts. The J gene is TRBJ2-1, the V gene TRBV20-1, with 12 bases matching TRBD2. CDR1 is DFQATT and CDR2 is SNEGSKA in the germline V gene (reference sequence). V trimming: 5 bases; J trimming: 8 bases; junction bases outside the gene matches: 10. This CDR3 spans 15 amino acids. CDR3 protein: CSAFLAGGPGDEQFF. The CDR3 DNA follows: TGCAGTGCTTTCCTAGCGGGGGGGCCCGGCGATGAGCAGTTCTTC.

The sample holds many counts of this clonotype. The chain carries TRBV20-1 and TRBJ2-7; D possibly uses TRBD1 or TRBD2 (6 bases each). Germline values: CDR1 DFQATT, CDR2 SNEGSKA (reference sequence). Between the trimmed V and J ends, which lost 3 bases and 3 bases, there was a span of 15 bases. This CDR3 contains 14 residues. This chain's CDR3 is CSARGDGGGYEQYF. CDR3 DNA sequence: TGCAGTGCTAGGGGTGATGGAGGGGGCTACGAGCAGTACTTC.

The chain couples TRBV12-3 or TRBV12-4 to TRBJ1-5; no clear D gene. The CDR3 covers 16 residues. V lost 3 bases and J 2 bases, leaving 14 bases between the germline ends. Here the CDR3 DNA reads TGTGCCAGCAGTTTGGACGGGCCGGATGGCAATCAGCCCCAGCATTTT. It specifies CASSLDGPDGNQPQHF.

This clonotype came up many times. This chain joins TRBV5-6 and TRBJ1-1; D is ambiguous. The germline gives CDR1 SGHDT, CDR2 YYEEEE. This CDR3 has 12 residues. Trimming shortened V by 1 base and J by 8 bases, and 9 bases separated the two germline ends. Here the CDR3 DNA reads TGTGCCAGCAGCTTGAAGTCTTACGAAGCTTTCTTT. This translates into CASSLKSYEAFF.

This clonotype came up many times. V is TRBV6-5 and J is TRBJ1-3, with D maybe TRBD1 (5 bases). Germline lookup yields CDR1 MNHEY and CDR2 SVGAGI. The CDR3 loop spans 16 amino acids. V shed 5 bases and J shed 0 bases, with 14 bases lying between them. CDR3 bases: TGTGCCAGCAGTCCATCTTACGGGGGCTCTGGAAACACCATATATTTT. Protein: CASSPSYGGSGNTIYF.

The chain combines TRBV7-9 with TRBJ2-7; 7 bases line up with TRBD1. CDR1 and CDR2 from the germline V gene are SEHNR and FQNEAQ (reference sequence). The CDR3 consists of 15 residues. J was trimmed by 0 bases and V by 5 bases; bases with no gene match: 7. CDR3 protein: CASSTGQLSSYEQYF. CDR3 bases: TGTGCCAGCAGCACGGGACAGTTAAGCTCCTACGAGCAGTACTTC. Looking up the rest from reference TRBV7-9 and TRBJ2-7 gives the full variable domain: DTGVSQNPRHKITKRGQNVTFRCDPISEHNRLYWYRQTLGQGPEFLTYFQNEAQLEKSRLLSDRFSAERPKGSFSTLEIQRTEQGDSAMYLCASSTGQLSSYEQYFGPGTRLTVT.

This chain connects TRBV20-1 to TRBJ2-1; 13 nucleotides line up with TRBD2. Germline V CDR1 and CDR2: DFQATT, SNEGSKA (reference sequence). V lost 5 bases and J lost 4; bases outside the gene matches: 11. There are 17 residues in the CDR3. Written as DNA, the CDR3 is TGCAGTGCTCTCTCGATTGGGACTAGCGGGGTTTACAATGAGCAGTTCTTC. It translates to CSALSIGTSGVYNEQFF.

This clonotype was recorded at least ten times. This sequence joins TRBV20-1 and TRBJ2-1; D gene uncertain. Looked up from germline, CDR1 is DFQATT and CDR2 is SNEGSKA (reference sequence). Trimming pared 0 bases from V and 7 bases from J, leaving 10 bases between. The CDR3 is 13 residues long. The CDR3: CSARDRVGNEQFF. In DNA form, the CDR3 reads TGCAGTGCTAGAGATCGAGTCGGGAATGAGCAGTTCTTC.

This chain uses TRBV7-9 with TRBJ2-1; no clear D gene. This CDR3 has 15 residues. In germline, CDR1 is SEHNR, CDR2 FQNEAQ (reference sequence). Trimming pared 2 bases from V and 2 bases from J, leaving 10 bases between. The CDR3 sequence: CASSLMIGTYNEQFF. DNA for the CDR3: TGTGCCAGCAGCTTAATGATAGGGACCTACAATGAGCAGTTCTTC.

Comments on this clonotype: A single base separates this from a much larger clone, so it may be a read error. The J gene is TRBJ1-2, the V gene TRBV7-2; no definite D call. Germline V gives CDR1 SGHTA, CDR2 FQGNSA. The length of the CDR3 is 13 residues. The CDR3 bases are TGTGGCAGCAGCTTTGAGACACTGCCTGGCTACACCTTC. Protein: CGSSFETLPGYTF.

The chain's CDR3 is CSALDRSFNQPQHF. CDR3 in DNA: TGCAGTGCCCTGGACAGGTCATTCAATCAGCCCCAGCATTTT. The chain uses TRBV20-1 and TRBJ1-5; 7 bases agree with TRBD1. The CDR3 is 14 residues long. The germline CDR1 and CDR2 sequences are DFQATT and SNEGSKA (reference sequence). The V segment lost 6 bases and the J segment 3 bases; nucleotides outside the gene matches: 8.

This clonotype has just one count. CDR3 protein: CASSLVTHQESRETQYF. CDR3 coding DNA: TGTGCCAGCAGCTTAGTCACGCACCAGGAGTCAAGAGAGACCCAGTACTTC. This sequence joins TRBV11-1 and TRBJ2-5; no clear D. Germline V gives CDR1 SGHAT, CDR2 FQDESV (reference sequence). The CDR3 sequence is 17 residues long. V was cut by 1 base and J by 4 bases, with 19 bases left in between.